In this sample, the clone carrying this T cell receptor beta chain turned up a few times. Its specificity is unknown. Mouse gene names and germline throughout. The read ends 4 residues before the CDR3 terminus; that terminus is restored from the germline J gene. This sample is part of a study of CD8+ T cells in alopecia areata. V was cut by 4 bases and J by 6 bases, with 10 bases left in between. The CDR3 is 13 amino acids. Germline CDR1 and CDR2: FNHDT and SITEND (reference sequence). Sequencing used cDNA as its template, made by extracting RNA and reverse transcribing it. TCRdb keeps only in-frame clones here, not all; method: immunoSEQ multiplex PCR. The sample was found to contain 200,000 to 300,000 clones, and every one recurs. Whole-study results and caveats: Scalp samples also yield sequences of resident alphabeta T cells from normal skin.

Cutaneous lymph node cells were pooled, and they were sorted using CD4, CD8alpha, NKG2D, NKG2ACE and other markers. This sequence joins TRBV19 and TRBJ2-2; no firm D call. The sequenced sample consisted of CD4+ T cells sorted from a lymph node. The receptor was derived from a C3H/HeJ mouse with alopecia areata. The MHC haplotype of this mouse line is H2-k. CDR3 sequence reads: CASSRNEAGQLYF. Incomplete CDR3 DNA: TGTGCCAGCAGTCGAAATGAGGCCGGG.